The entry that follows covers one T cell receptor beta chain sequence. This specimen belongs to a study of blood T cell repertoires in COVID-19. Overall study: The origin of the acute and convalescent COVID-19 samples was the United States, Italy and Spain.

Study members were between roughly 18 and 90 years old and lived in fewer than 30 US regions. The repertoire was sequenced with immunoSEQ multiplex PCR; TCRdb's copy has only in-frame clones and lacks some. The profile covers hundreds of thousands of clones, with 80% appearing a single time and nearly 7.5% taken by the ten largest. This CDR3 is built from 16 residues. Trimming took 2 bases from V and 4 from J, leaving 15 bases between them. Germline V lookup: CDR1 SGDLS, CDR2 YYNGEE. Sequenced material: PBMCs or T cells enriched from blood (not recorded which). The sequence was collected from a woman aged 40 to 50 with acute COVID-19. The rearrangement links TRBV9 to TRBJ1-4; D is possibly TRBD1 (5 bases). The CDR3 bases are TGTGCCAGCAGCGTTGGGGCAGGGAACAGTAATGAAAAACTGTTTTTT. Amino acid sequence: CASSVGAGNSNEKLFF.